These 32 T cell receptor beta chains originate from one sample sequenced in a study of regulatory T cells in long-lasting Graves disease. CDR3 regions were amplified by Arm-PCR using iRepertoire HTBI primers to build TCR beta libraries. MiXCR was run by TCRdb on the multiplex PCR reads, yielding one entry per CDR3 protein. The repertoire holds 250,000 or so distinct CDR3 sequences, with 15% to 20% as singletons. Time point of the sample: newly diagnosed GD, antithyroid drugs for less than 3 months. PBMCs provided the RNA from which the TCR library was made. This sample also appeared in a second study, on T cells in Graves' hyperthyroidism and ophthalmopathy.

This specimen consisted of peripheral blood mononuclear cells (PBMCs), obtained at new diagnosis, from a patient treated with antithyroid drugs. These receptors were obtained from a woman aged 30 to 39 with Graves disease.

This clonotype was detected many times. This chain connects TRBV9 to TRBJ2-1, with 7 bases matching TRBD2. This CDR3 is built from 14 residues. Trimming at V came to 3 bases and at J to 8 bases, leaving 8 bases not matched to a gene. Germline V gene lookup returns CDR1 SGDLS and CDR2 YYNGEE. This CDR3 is CASSAGLVGDEQFF. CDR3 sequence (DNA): TGTGCCAGCAGCGCCGGACTAGTTGGTGATGAGCAGTTCTTC. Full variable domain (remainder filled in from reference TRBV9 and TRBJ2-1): DSGVTQTPKHLITATGQRVTLRCSPRSGDLSVYWYQQSLDQGLQFLIQYYNGEERAKGNILERFSAQQFPDLHSELNLSSLELGDSALYFCASSAGLVGDEQFFGPGTRLTVL.

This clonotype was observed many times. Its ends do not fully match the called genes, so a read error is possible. The chain's CDR3 is CASSLDVEQPQHF. In DNA, the CDR3 is TGTGCCAGCAGCTTGGACGTGGAGCAGCCCCAGCATTTT. The J gene is TRBJ1-5, the V gene TRBV5-1, with D unclear. Per germline, CDR1 SGHRS and CDR2 YFSETQ. This CDR3 is 13 amino acids long.

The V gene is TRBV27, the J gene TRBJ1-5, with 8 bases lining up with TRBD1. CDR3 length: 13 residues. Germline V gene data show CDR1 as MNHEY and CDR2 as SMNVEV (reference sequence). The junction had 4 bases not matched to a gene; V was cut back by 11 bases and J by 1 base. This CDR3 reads CAYRQGSNQPQHF. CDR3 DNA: TGTGCCTATAGACAGGGGAGCAATCAGCCCCAGCATTTT.

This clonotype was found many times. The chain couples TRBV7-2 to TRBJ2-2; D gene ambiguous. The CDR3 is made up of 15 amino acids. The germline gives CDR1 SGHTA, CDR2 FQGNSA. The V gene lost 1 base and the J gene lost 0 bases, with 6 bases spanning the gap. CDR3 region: CASSLEGTNTGELFF. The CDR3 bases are TGTGCCAGCAGCTTAGAAGGGACGAACACCGGGGAGCTGTTTTTT.

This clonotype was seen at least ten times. This CDR3 reads CASSILRETQYF. In nucleotides, the CDR3 is TGCGCCAGCAGCATTCTGCGAGAGACCCAGTACTTC. This chain links TRBV5-1 with TRBJ2-5; D remains unclear. The CDR3 totals 12 residues. Trimming took off 4 bases at V and 4 bases at J, with 8 bases between the two ends. CDR1 SGHRS and CDR2 YFSETQ come from the germline V gene.

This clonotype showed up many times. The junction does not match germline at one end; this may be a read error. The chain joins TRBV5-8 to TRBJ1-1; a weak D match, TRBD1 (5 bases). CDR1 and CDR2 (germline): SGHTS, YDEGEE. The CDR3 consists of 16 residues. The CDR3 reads CASSLYGGSLNTEAFF. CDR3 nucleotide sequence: TGCGCCAGCAGCTTGTACGGGGGAAGCTTGAACACTGAAGCTTTCTTT.

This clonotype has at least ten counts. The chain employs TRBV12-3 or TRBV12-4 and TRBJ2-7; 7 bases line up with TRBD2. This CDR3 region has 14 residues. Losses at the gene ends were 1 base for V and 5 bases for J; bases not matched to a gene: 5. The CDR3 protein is CASSLGGGTHEQYF. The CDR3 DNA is TGTGCCAGCAGTTTAGGGGGGGGGACCCACGAGCAGTACTTC.

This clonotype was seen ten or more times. CDR3 region: CSAGDNNSPLHF. The CDR3 nucleotides read TGCAGTGCGGGGGATAATAATTCACCCCTCCACTTT. The chain is built from TRBV20-1 and TRBJ1-6; a weak D match, TRBD1 (5 bases). The germline V and J ends were trimmed by 6 bases and 5 bases, with 8 bases remaining between them. CDR1 is DFQATT, CDR2 SNEGSKA, per germline (reference sequence). This CDR3 is 12 amino acids long.

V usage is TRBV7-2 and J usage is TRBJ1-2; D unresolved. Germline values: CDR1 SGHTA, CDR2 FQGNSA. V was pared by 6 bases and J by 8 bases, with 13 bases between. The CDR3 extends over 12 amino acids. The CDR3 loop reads CASRQGDIGYTF. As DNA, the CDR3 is TGTGCCAGCAGACAAGGCGATATCGGCTACACCTTC.

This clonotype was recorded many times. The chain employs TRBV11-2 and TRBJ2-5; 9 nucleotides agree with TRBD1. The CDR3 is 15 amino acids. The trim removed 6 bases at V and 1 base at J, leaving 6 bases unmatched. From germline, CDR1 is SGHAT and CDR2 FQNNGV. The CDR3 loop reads CASRQPGQGQETQYF. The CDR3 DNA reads TGTGCCAGCAGGCAACCGGGACAGGGCCAAGAGACCCAGTACTTC.

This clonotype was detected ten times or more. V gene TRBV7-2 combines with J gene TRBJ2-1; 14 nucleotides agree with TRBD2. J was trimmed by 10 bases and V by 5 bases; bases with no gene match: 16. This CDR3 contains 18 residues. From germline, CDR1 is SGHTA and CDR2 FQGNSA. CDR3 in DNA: TGTGCCAGCAGCGGCGCCCGAGGGGGGGGACTAGCGGGGGTGGAGCAGTTCTTC. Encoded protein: CASSGARGGGLAGVEQFF.

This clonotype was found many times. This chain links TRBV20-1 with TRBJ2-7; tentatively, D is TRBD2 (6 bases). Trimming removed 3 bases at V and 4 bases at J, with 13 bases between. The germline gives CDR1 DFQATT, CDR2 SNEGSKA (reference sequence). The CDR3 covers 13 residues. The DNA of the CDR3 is TGCAGTGCTAGGGAGCCCGCGGGATACGAGCAGTACTTC. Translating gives CSAREPAGYEQYF.

The CDR3 DNA reads TGTGCCAGCTCATGGGCCGGGGGCAACTCCTACAATGAGCAGTTCTTC. This gives the protein CASSWAGGNSYNEQFF. The chain couples TRBV2 to TRBJ2-1; D is possibly TRBD1 or TRBD2 (6 bases each). The CDR3 totals 16 residues. Trimming left V 8 bases short and J 0 bases short, with 17 bases between. Germline V CDR1 and CDR2: SNHLY, FYNNEI.

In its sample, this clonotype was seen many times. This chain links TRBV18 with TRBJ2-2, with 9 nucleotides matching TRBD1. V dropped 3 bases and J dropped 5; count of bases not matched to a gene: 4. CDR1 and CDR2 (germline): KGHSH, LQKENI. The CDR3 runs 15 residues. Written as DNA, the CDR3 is TGTGCCAGCTCACCTCGGACAGGGGAGACCGGGGAGCTGTTTTTT. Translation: CASSPRTGETGELFF.

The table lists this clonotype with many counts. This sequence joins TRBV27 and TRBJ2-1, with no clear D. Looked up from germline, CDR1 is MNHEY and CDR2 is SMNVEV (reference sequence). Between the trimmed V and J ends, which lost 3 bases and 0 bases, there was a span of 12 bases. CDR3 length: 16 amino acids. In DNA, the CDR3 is TGTGCCAGCAGTTTTGGATGGTCGAGCTCCTACAATGAGCAGTTCTTC. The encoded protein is CASSFGWSSSYNEQFF.

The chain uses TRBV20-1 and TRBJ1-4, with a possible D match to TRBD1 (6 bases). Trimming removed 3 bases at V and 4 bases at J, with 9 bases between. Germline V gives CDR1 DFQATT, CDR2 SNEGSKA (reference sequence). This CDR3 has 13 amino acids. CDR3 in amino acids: CSASRQVNEKLFF. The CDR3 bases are TGCAGTGCTAGCCGACAGGTTAATGAAAAACTGTTTTTT.

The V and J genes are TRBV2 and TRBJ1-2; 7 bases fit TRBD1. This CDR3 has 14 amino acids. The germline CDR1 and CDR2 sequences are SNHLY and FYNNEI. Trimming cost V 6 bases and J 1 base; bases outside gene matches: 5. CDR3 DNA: TGTGCCAGCAGGGGACAGTTCAGTAACTATGGCTACACCTTC. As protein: CASRGQFSNYGYTF.

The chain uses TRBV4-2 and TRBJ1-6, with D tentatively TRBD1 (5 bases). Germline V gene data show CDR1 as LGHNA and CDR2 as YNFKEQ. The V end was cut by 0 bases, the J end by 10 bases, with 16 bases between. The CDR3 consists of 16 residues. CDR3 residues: CASSQDVAGRGSPLHF. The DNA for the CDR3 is TGTGCCAGCAGCCAAGATGTGGCAGGGCGTGGGTCACCCCTCCACTTT.

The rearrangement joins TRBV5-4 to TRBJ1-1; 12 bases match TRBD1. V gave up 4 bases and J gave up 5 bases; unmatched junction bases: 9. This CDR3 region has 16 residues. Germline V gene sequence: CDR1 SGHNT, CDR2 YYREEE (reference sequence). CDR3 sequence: CASSREGTGGKTEAFF. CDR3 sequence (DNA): TGTGCCAGCAGCCGTGAGGGGACAGGGGGCAAGACTGAAGCTTTCTTT.

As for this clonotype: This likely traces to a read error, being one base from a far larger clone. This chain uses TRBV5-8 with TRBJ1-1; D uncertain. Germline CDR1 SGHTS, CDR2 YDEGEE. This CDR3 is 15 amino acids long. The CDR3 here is CASSLLGRPNTEALF. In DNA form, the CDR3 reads TGCGCCAGCAGCTTGCTGGGTCGCCCGAACACTGAAGCTCTCTTT.

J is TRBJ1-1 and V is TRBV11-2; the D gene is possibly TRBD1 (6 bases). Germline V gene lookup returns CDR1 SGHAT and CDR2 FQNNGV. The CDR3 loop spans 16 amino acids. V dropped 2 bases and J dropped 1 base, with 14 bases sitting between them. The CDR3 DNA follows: TGTGCCAGCAGCTTATCGATCCGGGGGCGGAACACTGAAGCTTTCTTT. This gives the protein CASSLSIRGRNTEAFF.

Here the CDR3 reads CASQQGYNEQFF. In DNA, the CDR3 is TGTGCCAGCCAGCAGGGCTACAATGAGCAGTTCTTC. The genes are TRBV6-1 and TRBJ2-1; D possibly corresponds to TRBD1 (5 bases). V was shortened by 8 bases and J by 3 bases, with 8 bases between the two germline ends. CDR1 is MNHNS, CDR2 SASEGT, per germline. The CDR3 runs to 12 residues.

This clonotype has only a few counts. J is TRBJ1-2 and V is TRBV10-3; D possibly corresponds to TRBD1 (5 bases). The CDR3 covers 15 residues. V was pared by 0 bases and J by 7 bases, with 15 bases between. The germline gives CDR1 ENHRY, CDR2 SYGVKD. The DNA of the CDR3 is TGTGCCATCAGTGAGTCGAACTCCAGGGAAAGTGGCTACACCTTC. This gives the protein CAISESNSRESGYTF.

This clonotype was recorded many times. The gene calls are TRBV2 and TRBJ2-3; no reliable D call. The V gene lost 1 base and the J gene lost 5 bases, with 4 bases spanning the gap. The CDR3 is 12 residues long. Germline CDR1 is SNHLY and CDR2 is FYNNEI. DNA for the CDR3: TGTGCCAGCAGTGAAGGAAGAGATACGCAGTATTTT. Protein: CASSEGRDTQYF.

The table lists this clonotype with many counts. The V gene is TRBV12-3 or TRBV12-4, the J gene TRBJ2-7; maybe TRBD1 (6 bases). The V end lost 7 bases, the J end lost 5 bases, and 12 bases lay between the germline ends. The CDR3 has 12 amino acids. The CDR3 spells CASTQGWHEQYF. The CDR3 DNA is TGTGCCAGCACCCAGGGGTGGCACGAGCAGTACTTC.

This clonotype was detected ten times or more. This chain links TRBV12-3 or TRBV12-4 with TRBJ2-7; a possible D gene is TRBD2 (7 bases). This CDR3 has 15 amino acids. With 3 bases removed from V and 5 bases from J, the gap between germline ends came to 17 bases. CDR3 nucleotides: TGTGCCAGCAGTTTTGTGGACAGCGGGACTGACGAGCAGTACTTC. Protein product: CASSFVDSGTDEQYF.

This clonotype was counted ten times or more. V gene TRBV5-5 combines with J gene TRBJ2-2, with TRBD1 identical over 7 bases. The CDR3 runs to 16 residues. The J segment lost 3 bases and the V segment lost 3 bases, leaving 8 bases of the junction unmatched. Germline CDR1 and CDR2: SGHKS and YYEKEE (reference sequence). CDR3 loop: CASSWGQSLDTGELFF. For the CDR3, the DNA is TGTGCCAGCAGCTGGGGACAGTCATTAGACACCGGGGAGCTGTTTTTT.

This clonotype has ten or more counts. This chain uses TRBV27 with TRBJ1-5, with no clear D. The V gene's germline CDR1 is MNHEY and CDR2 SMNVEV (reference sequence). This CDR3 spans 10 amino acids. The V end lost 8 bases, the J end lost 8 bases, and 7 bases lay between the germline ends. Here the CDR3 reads CASGVEPQHF. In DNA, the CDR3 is TGTGCCAGCGGGGTAGAGCCCCAGCATTTT.

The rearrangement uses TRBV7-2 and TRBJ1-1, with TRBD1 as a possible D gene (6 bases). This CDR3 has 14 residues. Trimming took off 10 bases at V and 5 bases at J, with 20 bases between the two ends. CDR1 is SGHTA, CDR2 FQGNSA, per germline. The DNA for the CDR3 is TGTGCCACCTCAAGGGGACATCGTGCGACTGAAGCTTTCTTT. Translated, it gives CATSRGHRATEAFF.

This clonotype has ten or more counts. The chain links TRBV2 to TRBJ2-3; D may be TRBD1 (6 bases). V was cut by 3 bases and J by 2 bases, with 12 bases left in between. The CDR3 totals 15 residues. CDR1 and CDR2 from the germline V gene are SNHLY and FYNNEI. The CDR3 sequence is CASSDHRDPTDTQYF. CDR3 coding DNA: TGTGCCAGCAGTGATCACAGGGACCCCACAGATACGCAGTATTTT.

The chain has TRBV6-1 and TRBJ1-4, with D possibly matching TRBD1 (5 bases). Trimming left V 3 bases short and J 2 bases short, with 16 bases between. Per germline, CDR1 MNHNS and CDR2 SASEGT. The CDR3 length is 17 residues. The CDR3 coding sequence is TGTGCCAGCAGTGAGGAGTCAGGGTGGAACACTAATGAAAAACTGTTTTTT. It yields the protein CASSEESGWNTNEKLFF.

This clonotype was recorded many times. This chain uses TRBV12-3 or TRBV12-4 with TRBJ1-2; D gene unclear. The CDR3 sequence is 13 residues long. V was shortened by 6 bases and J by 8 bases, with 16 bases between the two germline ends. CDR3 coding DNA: TGTGCCAGCAGCCCCGTCAGCGCGGAAGGCTACACCTTC. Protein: CASSPVSAEGYTF.